This passage covers 32 T cell receptor beta chains from one sample sequenced in a study of a mutant IDH1 vaccine in newly diagnosed glioma. The antigens these receptors bind are not known. Method: immunoSEQ multiplex PCR; TCRdb's copy keeps in-frame clones and lacks some. Of about 56,000 clones detected, 70% to 85% appear once; the ten largest clones hold roughly 5.3%. Time point meaning: week 47, end of study. In the vaccine, a single dose held 300 ug of the mutant IDH1 20-mer peptide, along with topical imiquimod. The sample was PBMCs, taken from a glioma patient whose treatment included an IDH1 peptide vaccine. Receptor source: a man in his fifties with glioma.

The rearrangement links TRBV29-1 to TRBJ2-7; 9 bases align to TRBD1. Germline trimming cut 6 bases from V and 5 bases from J; bases unmatched to any gene: 5. From germline, CDR1 is SQVTM and CDR2 ANQGSEA. The CDR3 sequence is 12 residues long. The CDR3 sequence: CSVQGAKDEQYF. As DNA, the CDR3 is TGCAGCGTACAGGGGGCGAAAGACGAGCAGTACTTC.

This clone has more than one count but fewer than ten. The chain employs TRBV7-8 and TRBJ1-3; D is ambiguous. The germline CDR1 and CDR2 sequences are SGHVS and FQNEAQ. With 3 bases removed from V and 0 bases from J, the gap between germline ends came to 3 bases. The CDR3 contains 13 residues. CDR3 bases: TGTGCCAGCAGCTTCGCCTCTGGAAACACCATATATTTT. It encodes CASSFASGNTIYF. The whole variable domain, remainder taken from reference TRBV7-8 and TRBJ1-3, is GAGVSQSPRYKVAKRGQDVALRCDPISGHVSLFWYQQALGQGPEFLTYFQNEAQLDKSGLPSDRFFAERPEGSVSTLKIQRTQQEDSAVYLCASSFASGNTIYFGEGSWLTVV.

This clone appeared a few times. The chain combines TRBV19 with TRBJ1-6; D is perhaps TRBD1 (6 bases). Germline V CDR1 and CDR2: LNHDA, SQIVND (reference sequence). The V gene lost 5 bases and the J gene lost 3 bases, with 11 bases spanning the gap. CDR3 length: 15 residues. The CDR3 loop reads CASSDPDSYNSPLHF. The CDR3, as DNA: TGTGCCAGTAGTGACCCGGACAGCTATAATTCACCCCTCCACTTT.

This sequence joins TRBV4-1 and TRBJ1-1; weak D call: TRBD1 (6 bases). V lost 4 bases and J 5 bases, leaving 23 bases between the germline ends. Per the germline V gene, CDR1 is MGHRA and CDR2 is YSYEKL. The CDR3 is 17 amino acids. The CDR3 region is CASSRAAPRQVETEAFF. The CDR3 nucleotides read TGCGCCAGCAGCCGCGCGGCCCCTCGACAGGTGGAGACTGAAGCTTTCTTT.

The chain recombines TRBV9 with TRBJ2-1; D tentatively reads TRBD1 or TRBD2 (5 bases each). This CDR3 has 15 residues. Germline V gene sequence: CDR1 SGDLS, CDR2 YYNGEE. V shed 6 bases and J shed 4 bases, with 17 bases lying between them. For the CDR3, the DNA is TGTGCCAGCACCCAGACCGGGGCCAGTTACAATGAGCAGTTCTTC. This sequence encodes CASTQTGASYNEQFF.

The rearrangement uses TRBV30 and TRBJ1-5; D uncertain. This CDR3 spans 14 amino acids. From germline, CDR1 is GTSNPN and CDR2 SVGIG (reference sequence). Trimming took 3 bases from V and 3 from J, leaving 12 bases between them. CDR3 loop: CAWSPVADNQPQHF. DNA of the CDR3: TGTGCCTGGAGCCCGGTGGCAGACAATCAGCCCCAGCATTTT.

The chain has TRBV4-3 and TRBJ2-5; TRBD1 aligns across 11 bases. Trimming at V came to 3 bases and at J to 1 base, leaving 4 bases not matched to a gene. CDR1 is LGHNA and CDR2 is YSLEER in the germline V gene. This CDR3 comprises 16 residues. The CDR3 loop reads CASSQSGTGGQETQYF. The CDR3 DNA follows: TGCGCCAGCAGCCAGTCCGGGACAGGGGGCCAAGAGACCCAGTACTTC.

The V gene is TRBV27, the J gene TRBJ1-1; D possibly corresponds to TRBD1 (6 bases). CDR1 MNHEY and CDR2 SMNVEV come from the germline V gene (reference sequence). Deletions cut 3 bases from V and 3 bases from J, with 14 bases between. The CDR3 runs 15 residues. The CDR3 is CASSLGPYRDTEAFF. CDR3 nucleotides: TGTGCCAGCAGTTTGGGACCCTACAGGGACACTGAAGCTTTCTTT.

This clone appeared once. V gene TRBV5-1 combines with J gene TRBJ2-3; the match to TRBD1 covers 8 bases. The V gene's germline CDR1 is SGHRS and CDR2 YFSETQ. The J segment lost 3 bases and the V segment lost 2 bases, leaving 5 bases of the junction unmatched. The CDR3 loop spans 15 amino acids. DNA of the CDR3: TGCGCCAGCAGCTTCGTTACAGGGGGTACAGATACGCAGTATTTT. Translation gives CASSFVTGGTDTQYF.

CDR3 coding DNA: TGTGCCAGCAGCCAAGACAGGGGGAACACTGAAGCTTTCTTT. Translated: CASSQDRGNTEAFF. The rearrangement uses TRBV4-2 and TRBJ1-1, with D perhaps TRBD1 (6 bases). Trimming stripped 0 bases from V and 1 base from J, with 6 bases between. Germline CDR1 is LGHNA and CDR2 is YNFKEQ. The CDR3 totals 14 residues.

This clone has more than one count but fewer than ten. The chain has TRBV27 and TRBJ2-7, with TRBD1 identical over 7 bases. The CDR3 has 13 residues. J was trimmed by 2 bases and V by 5 bases; bases with no gene match: 3. CDR1 MNHEY and CDR2 SMNVEV come from the germline V gene (reference sequence). CDR3 coding DNA: TGTGCCAGCAGTCTCCAGGGGGCCTACGAGCAGTACTTC. It translates to CASSLQGAYEQYF.

The DNA for the CDR3 is TGTGCCTGGACCCCAGGGGACAGCCAAAACACCATATATTTT. Encoded protein: CAWTPGDSQNTIYF. The rearrangement uses TRBV30 and TRBJ1-3, with 7 bases lining up with TRBD1. J gave up 6 bases and V 4 bases, and 9 bases lay outside the gene matches. This CDR3 region has 14 residues. Germline-derived CDR1 and CDR2 are GTSNPN and SVGIG (reference sequence).

The gene calls are TRBV9 and TRBJ2-1; 7 bases agree with TRBD2. CDR1 and CDR2 from the germline V gene are SGDLS and YYNGEE. The CDR3 runs 16 residues. J lost 2 bases, V lost 0 bases, and 5 bases had no gene match. The CDR3 loop is CASSVEMAGAYNEQFF. For the CDR3, the DNA is TGTGCCAGCAGCGTAGAAATGGCGGGAGCCTACAATGAGCAGTTCTTC. Complete variable domain (other parts from reference TRBV9 and TRBJ2-1): DSGVTQTPKHLITATGQRVTLRCSPRSGDLSVYWYQQSLDQGLQFLIQYYNGEERAKGNILERFSAQQFPDLHSELNLSSLELGDSALYFCASSVEMAGAYNEQFFGPGTRLTVL.

The V and J genes are TRBV9 and TRBJ1-1; no clear D. V lost 4 bases and J lost 1, with 8 bases in between. Germline V CDR1 and CDR2: SGDLS, YYNGEE. The CDR3 runs 13 residues. The chain's CDR3 is CASSLGENTEAFF. Written as DNA, the CDR3 is TGTGCCAGCAGCCTCGGGGAGAACACTGAAGCTTTCTTT.

This clone appeared a single time. The sample has other DNA sequences that encode this CDR3 too. V and J are TRBV5-1 and TRBJ2-2, with 8 bases lining up with TRBD1. This CDR3 region has 15 residues. Germline loops: CDR1 SGHRS, CDR2 YFSETQ. Unmatched junction bases numbered 2, after V lost 4 bases and J lost 0 bases. CDR3 residues: CASSLDRANTGELFF. DNA for the CDR3: TGCGCCAGCAGCCTGGACAGGGCGAACACCGGGGAGCTGTTTTTT.

The chain uses TRBV18 and TRBJ2-1, with D maybe TRBD2 (5 bases). The V end lost 3 bases, the J end lost 13 bases, and 13 bases lay between the germline ends. CDR1 KGHSH and CDR2 LQKENI come from the germline V gene. There are 12 residues in the CDR3. The CDR3 here is CASSPRGILQFF. Here the CDR3 DNA reads TGTGCCAGCTCACCCCGAGGGATACTACAGTTCTTC.

The CDR3 sequence: CASSSPGGGTGELFF. The DNA of the CDR3 is TGTGCCAGCAGCTCGCCGGGGGGCGGCACCGGGGAGCTGTTTTTT. The rearrangement links TRBV5-4 to TRBJ2-2, with D tentatively TRBD2 (7 bases). The germline gives CDR1 SGHNT, CDR2 YYREEE (reference sequence). This CDR3 has 15 amino acids. V lost 3 bases and J 4 bases, leaving 13 bases between the germline ends.

The chain has TRBV15 and TRBJ1-2, with a possible D match to TRBD1 (6 bases). Germline CDR1 reads LNHNV; CDR2 reads YYDKDF (reference sequence). V was shortened by 5 bases and J by 5 bases, with 15 bases between the two germline ends. The CDR3 is made up of 14 amino acids. CDR3 bases: TGTGCCACCAGCGGGGATGGACAGAGTTATGGCTACACCTTC. This translates into CATSGDGQSYGYTF.

This rearrangement joins TRBV7-9 to TRBJ2-7; 10 bases are a match to TRBD1. This CDR3 region has 14 residues. The germline V gene has CDR1 SEHNR and CDR2 FQNEAQ (reference sequence). J was trimmed by 4 bases and V by 5 bases; bases with no gene match: 5. The CDR3 here is CASSPPGQGYEQYF. The CDR3 DNA sequence: TGTGCCAGCAGCCCCCCGGGACAGGGGTACGAGCAGTACTTC. The full variable domain, its missing parts supplied by reference TRBV7-9 and TRBJ2-7, is DTGVSQNPRHKITKRGQNVTFRCDPISEHNRLYWYRQTLGQGPEFLTYFQNEAQLEKSRLLSDRFSAERPKGSFSTLEIQRTEQGDSAMYLCASSPPGQGYEQYFGPGTRLTVT.

The chain recombines TRBV19 with TRBJ1-2, with D possibly matching TRBD1 (5 bases). There are 13 residues in the CDR3. V was trimmed by 3 bases and J by 5 bases, leaving 10 bases between them. Germline V gene data show CDR1 as LNHDA and CDR2 as SQIVND (reference sequence). The CDR3 nucleotides are TGTGCCAGTAGTATCCCTGCAGGGTATGGCTACACCTTC. It is translated as CASSIPAGYGYTF.

J is TRBJ1-1 and V is TRBV27; perhaps TRBD1 as D (5 bases). Trimming stripped 6 bases from V and 8 bases from J, with 10 bases between. The V gene's germline CDR1 is MNHEY and CDR2 SMNVEV (reference sequence). This CDR3 comprises 11 residues. The CDR3 spells CASRKGWEAFF. The CDR3 DNA reads as TGTGCCAGCAGGAAGGGGTGGGAAGCTTTCTTT.

J is TRBJ2-7 and V is TRBV6-1, with D perhaps matching TRBD2 (5 bases). With 8 bases removed from V and 5 bases from J, the gap between germline ends came to 16 bases. Germline V gene lookup returns CDR1 MNHNS and CDR2 SASEGT. The CDR3 is made up of 13 amino acids. This CDR3 is CASCFAGGDEQYF. The CDR3 DNA sequence: TGTGCCAGCTGCTTCGCGGGCGGCGACGAGCAGTACTTC.

The chain links TRBV7-9 to TRBJ1-4; D ambiguous. This CDR3 contains 14 residues. Trimming took 3 bases from V and 8 from J, leaving 13 bases between them. Germline CDR1 reads SEHNR; CDR2 reads FQNEAQ (reference sequence). The CDR3 reads CASSFLTSGEKLFF. The CDR3 nucleotides are TGTGCCAGCAGCTTTTTAACGTCTGGGGAAAAACTGTTTTTT.

V is TRBV6-6 and J is TRBJ2-3; 13 bases are shared with TRBD2. This CDR3 has 16 residues. CDR1 MNHNY and CDR2 SVGAGI come from the germline V gene (reference sequence). Unmatched junction bases numbered 6, after V lost 6 bases and J lost 3 bases. In DNA form, the CDR3 reads TGTGCCAGCAGAAGGACTAGCGGGGGCCTAACAGATACGCAGTATTTT. It translates to CASRRTSGGLTDTQYF.

The chain is built from TRBV6-5 and TRBJ2-5; 8 bases fit TRBD1. CDR3 size: 13 residues. Germline CDR1 and CDR2: MNHEY and SVGAGI. The ends lost 5 bases at V and 5 bases at J; junction bases unmatched: 4. CDR3 sequence (DNA): TGTGCCAGCAGTAGACAGGGGATGGAGACCCAGTACTTC. This encodes CASSRQGMETQYF.

The chain has TRBV4-3 and TRBJ1-2, with 9 bases that match TRBD1. V lost 0 bases, J lost 4 bases, and 9 bases stayed unmatched. The CDR3 is 17 amino acids. Per the germline V gene, CDR1 is LGHNA and CDR2 is YSLEER. The CDR3 DNA reads TGCGCCAGCAGCCAAGATACCGGGACAGGGCGGGGCTATGGCTACACCTTC. This gives the protein CASSQDTGTGRGYGYTF.

The chain recombines TRBV6-6 with TRBJ1-5; tentatively, D is TRBD1 (5 bases). Per germline, CDR1 MNHNY and CDR2 SVGAGI (reference sequence). Trimming took 4 bases from V and 1 from J, leaving 11 bases between them. The length of the CDR3 is 15 residues. CDR3 DNA sequence: TGTGCCAGCAGTTTCCAGGGAGGGAGCAATCAGCCCCAGCATTTT. Translating it yields CASSFQGGSNQPQHF.

This clone was observed a few times. The chain couples TRBV6-1 to TRBJ1-2; D remains unclear. V was trimmed by 3 bases and J by 8 bases, leaving 10 bases between them. Germline V lookup: CDR1 MNHNS, CDR2 SASEGT. CDR3 size: 12 residues. CDR3 DNA: TGTGCCAGCAGTGACCGGACCGGGGGCTACACCTTC. Its translation: CASSDRTGGYTF.

The CDR3 sequence: CASSVGTLDEQYF. As DNA, the CDR3 is TGTGCCAGCAGCGTAGGGACACTCGACGAGCAGTACTTC. The chain couples TRBV9 to TRBJ2-7, with D possibly being TRBD1 (5 bases). CDR1 and CDR2 (germline): SGDLS, YYNGEE. V was trimmed by 0 bases and J by 5 bases, leaving 9 bases between them. This CDR3 spans 13 amino acids. The full variable domain, rest sourced from reference TRBV9 and TRBJ2-7, is DSGVTQTPKHLITATGQRVTLRCSPRSGDLSVYWYQQSLDQGLQFLIQYYNGEERAKGNILERFSAQQFPDLHSELNLSSLELGDSALYFCASSVGTLDEQYFGPGTRLTVT.

The J gene is TRBJ2-3, the V gene TRBV5-6, with a tentative D call TRBD1 (5 bases). The CDR3 contains 13 residues. Germline loops: CDR1 SGHDT, CDR2 YYEEEE. V was shortened by 1 base and J by 4 bases, with 7 bases between the two germline ends. CDR3 bases: TGTGCCAGCAGCTTGCCAGGGCCAGATACGCAGTATTTT. This codes for CASSLPGPDTQYF.

The chain is built from TRBV6-5 and TRBJ1-1; no clear D. The V end was cut by 5 bases, the J end by 5 bases, with 15 bases between. This CDR3 is 14 amino acids long. Germline CDR1 reads MNHEY; CDR2 reads SVGAGI. CDR3 DNA: TGTGCCAGCAGTCCAACAACGACCCGAACTGAAGCTTTCTTT. Translation gives CASSPTTTRTEAFF.

The chain recombines TRBV2 with TRBJ1-2; D gene unclear. Trimming took off 6 bases at V and 1 base at J, with 3 bases between the two ends. Germline V CDR1 and CDR2: SNHLY, FYNNEI. CDR3 length: 11 residues. In DNA, the CDR3 is TGTGCCAGCAGGGTTAACTATGGCTACACCTTC. Amino acids: CASRVNYGYTF.